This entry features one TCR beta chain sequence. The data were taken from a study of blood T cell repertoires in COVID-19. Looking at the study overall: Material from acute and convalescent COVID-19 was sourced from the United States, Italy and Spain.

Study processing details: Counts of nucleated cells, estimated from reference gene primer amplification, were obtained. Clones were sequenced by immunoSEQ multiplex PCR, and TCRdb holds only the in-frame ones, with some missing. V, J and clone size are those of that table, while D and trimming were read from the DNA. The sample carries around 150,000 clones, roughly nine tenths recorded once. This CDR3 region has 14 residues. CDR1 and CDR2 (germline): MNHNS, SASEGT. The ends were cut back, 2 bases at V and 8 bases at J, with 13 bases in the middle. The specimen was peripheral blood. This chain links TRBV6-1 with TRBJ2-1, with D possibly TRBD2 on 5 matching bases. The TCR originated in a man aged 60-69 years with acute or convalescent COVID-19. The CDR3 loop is CASSEIGVRYEQFF. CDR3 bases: TGTGCCAGCAGTGAAATCGGGGTTCGGTATGAGCAGTTCTTC.